Detailed here is one T cell receptor beta chain. This record comes from a study of blood T cell repertoires in COVID-19. Across the whole study: The United States, Italy and Spain provided the acute and convalescent COVID-19 samples.

Here immunoSEQ multiplex PCR was the method, and the copy in TCRdb shows in-frame clones only, minus some. The profile shows 95,000 to 120,000 clones, around 90% of them singletons. The V end lost 1 base, the J end lost 4 bases, and 9 bases lay between the germline ends. The CDR3 covers 13 residues. Germline CDR1 is SGHRS and CDR2 is YFSETQ. The V gene is TRBV5-1, the J gene TRBJ2-7; D is unclear. The material sequenced was peripheral blood. The origin of this receptor is a human donor in a cohort sampled during active COVID-19. The CDR3 spells CASSLTTGYEQYF. In DNA form, the CDR3 reads TGCGCCAGCAGCTTGACTACCGGATACGAGCAGTACTTC.